This T cell receptor (beta chain) was identified in a study of response to subunit inactivated influenza vaccine. MiXCR, run by TCRdb on the RT-PCR reads, gives a single entry per CDR3 protein. Of hundreds of thousands of distinct CDR3 sequences listed, about a tenth are singletons. The junction had 6 bases not matched to a gene; V was cut back by 11 bases and J by 7 bases. The CDR3 loop spans 12 amino acids. Germline CDR1 and CDR2: ENHRY and SYGVKD. This receptor was taken from a man in his forties or fifties who received an inactivated influenza vaccine. The material sequenced was PBMCs from blood, taken roughly 45 days after vaccination. This chain uses TRBV10-3 with TRBJ2-1, with 9 positions matching TRBD2. CDR3 sequence: CAVSSGDNEQFF. CDR3 nucleotides: TGTGCCGTATCTAGCGGGGATAATGAGCAGTTCTTC.